One and the same sample provided the 21 T cell receptor beta chains below, sequenced in a study of blood T cell repertoires in COVID-19. Measured with immunoSEQ multiplex PCR; TCRdb has only the in-frame clones, and not every one. The repertoire includes fewer than 200,000 clones, roughly 87% of them detected once, and 3.9% sits in the top ten. Sequencing was carried out using peripheral blood. These receptors were taken from a woman in her sixties or seventies who had recovered from COVID-19.

This chain uses TRBV5-8 with TRBJ2-7; D gene unclear. The CDR3 has 14 amino acids. V lost 4 bases, J lost 2 bases, and 13 bases lay in between. Germline V gene lookup returns CDR1 SGHTS and CDR2 YDEGEE. CDR3 region: CASSRGNTPYEQYF. In DNA, the CDR3 is TGTGCCAGCAGCCGCGGCAATACCCCCTACGAGCAGTACTTC.

This chain uses TRBV7-8 with TRBJ2-5; TRBD2 agrees at 14 bases. This CDR3 is 18 amino acids long. Germline CDR1 and CDR2: SGHVS and FQNEAQ. The V and J ends lost 4 bases and 4 bases, in that order; junction bases with no gene match: 11. The CDR3: CASSYRGLAGARGETQYF. In DNA, the CDR3 is TGTGCCAGCAGCTATAGGGGACTAGCGGGGGCCCGAGGAGAGACCCAGTACTTC.

The V gene is TRBV19, the J gene TRBJ2-1; 13 nucleotides line up with TRBD2. The CDR3 totals 18 residues. V gave up 4 bases and J gave up 0 bases; unmatched junction bases: 6. Germline lookup yields CDR1 LNHDA and CDR2 SQIVND (reference sequence). The DNA of the CDR3 is TGTGCCAGTAGTAGGGGGACTAGCGGGGCTAGCTCCTACAATGAGCAGTTCTTC. Protein product: CASSRGTSGASSYNEQFF.

The genes are TRBV6-6 and TRBJ1-5, with D perhaps matching TRBD1 (5 bases). The CDR3 has 17 residues. Looked up from germline, CDR1 is MNHNY and CDR2 is SVGAGI (reference sequence). Trimming left V 5 bases short and J 4 bases short, with 21 bases between. The CDR3 is CASSPTTKGGGNQPQHF. The CDR3 coding sequence is TGTGCCAGCAGTCCTACAACTAAGGGCGGGGGTAATCAGCCCCAGCATTTT.

The chain combines TRBV6-5 with TRBJ2-1; 7 nucleotides line up with TRBD2. This CDR3 comprises 14 residues. V shed 6 bases, J shed 5 bases, and the junction held 7 bases outside the gene matches. Per germline, CDR1 MNHEY and CDR2 SVGAGI. The CDR3, as DNA: TGTGCCAGCAGCCGACTAGCCGGGAACAATGAGCAGTTCTTC. Its translation: CASSRLAGNNEQFF.

This chain joins TRBV6-5 and TRBJ2-5, with D possibly TRBD2 on 5 matching bases. Germline values: CDR1 MNHEY, CDR2 SVGAGI. Trimming removed 7 bases at V and 2 bases at J, with 11 bases between. The CDR3 covers 13 residues. The CDR3 sequence is CASIGGLQETQYF. DNA of the CDR3: TGTGCCAGCATTGGAGGATTACAAGAGACCCAGTACTTC.

This rearrangement joins TRBV6-5 to TRBJ1-6, with D unresolved. The V gene lost 8 bases and the J gene lost 0 bases, with 8 bases spanning the gap. The CDR3 contains 14 residues. Germline V lookup: CDR1 MNHEY, CDR2 SVGAGI. The CDR3 reads CASARSSYNSPLHF. DNA for the CDR3: TGTGCCAGCGCCCGGAGCTCCTATAATTCACCCCTCCACTTT.

J is TRBJ1-1 and V is TRBV12-3 or TRBV12-4; D is unresolved. Trimming removed 3 bases at V and 2 bases at J, with 7 bases between. The CDR3 sequence is 13 residues long. CDR3 in amino acids: CASSFFGNTEAFF. In DNA, the CDR3 is TGTGCCAGCAGTTTTTTCGGTAACACTGAAGCTTTCTTT.

CDR3 residues: CASSLNSGGPYEQYF. Here the CDR3 DNA reads TGTGCCAGCAGCTTGAATAGCGGGGGGCCCTACGAGCAGTACTTC. The J gene is TRBJ2-7, the V gene TRBV5-4, with 10 positions matching TRBD2. V lost 1 base, J lost 2 bases, and 3 bases stayed unmatched. CDR3 length: 15 amino acids. Looked up from germline, CDR1 is SGHNT and CDR2 is YYREEE (reference sequence).

The chain uses TRBV7-9 and TRBJ2-7; D unresolved. This CDR3 comprises 13 residues. V was pared by 4 bases and J by 0 bases, with 7 bases between. Germline values: CDR1 SEHNR, CDR2 FQNEAQ (reference sequence). CDR3 bases: TGTGCCAGCAGCTACGGTTCCTCCTACGAGCAGTACTTC. Amino acids: CASSYGSSYEQYF. The full variable domain, completed using reference TRBV7-9 and TRBJ2-7, is DTGVSQNPRHKITKRGQNVTFRCDPISEHNRLYWYRQTLGQGPEFLTYFQNEAQLEKSRLLSDRFSAERPKGSFSTLEIQRTEQGDSAMYLCASSYGSSYEQYFGPGTRLTVT.

The V call is TRBV2, the J call TRBJ2-2; 9 bases fit TRBD1. V lost 6 bases to trimming and J lost 5 bases; unmatched junction nucleotides: 7. The length of the CDR3 is 15 residues. CDR1 is SNHLY and CDR2 is FYNNEI in the germline V gene. The CDR3 DNA reads TGTGCCAGCAGGCAACAGGGGGCGAGGACCGGGGAGCTGTTTTTT. Translation gives CASRQQGARTGELFF.

The chain joins TRBV9 to TRBJ2-2; TRBD2 matches at 16 bases. The CDR3 has 18 residues. Germline V gives CDR1 SGDLS, CDR2 YYNGEE. V lost 4 bases to trimming and J lost 6 bases; unmatched junction nucleotides: 9. The CDR3 region is CASSLGLAGGRGSGELFF. The CDR3 DNA follows: TGTGCCAGCAGCTTGGGACTAGCGGGGGGGCGAGGGTCCGGGGAGCTGTTTTTT.

The V and J genes are TRBV12-3 or TRBV12-4 and TRBJ1-2, with no clear D. The CDR3 runs to 12 residues. Trimming left V 5 bases short and J 4 bases short, with 8 bases between. This CDR3 reads CASSEASYGYTF. The CDR3 DNA follows: TGTGCCAGCAGTGAGGCGTCCTATGGCTACACCTTC.

The V call is TRBV2, the J call TRBJ1-5; D gene unclear. Germline V gene sequence: CDR1 SNHLY, CDR2 FYNNEI. V was cut by 0 bases and J by 5 bases, with 8 bases left in between. This CDR3 spans 14 amino acids. CDR3 coding DNA: TGTGCCAGCAGTGAAGCGTCTCGTGATCAGCCCCAGCATTTT. This translates into CASSEASRDQPQHF.

Concerning this clone: The identical CDR3 is also encoded by other nucleotide sequences in the sample. The gene calls are TRBV6-5 and TRBJ1-5; tentative D call: TRBD1 (6 bases). Germline lookup yields CDR1 MNHEY and CDR2 SVGAGI. Trimming left V 6 bases short and J 4 bases short, with 10 bases between. The CDR3 loop spans 13 amino acids. The CDR3 nucleotides are TGTGCCAGCAGACCAGGACAGAATCAGCCCCAGCATTTT. Translating it yields CASRPGQNQPQHF.

This chain joins TRBV5-1 and TRBJ2-7, with 9 bases aligning to TRBD1. V shed 4 bases, J shed 2 bases, and the junction held 7 bases outside the gene matches. The germline V gene has CDR1 SGHRS and CDR2 YFSETQ. CDR3 length: 15 residues. CDR3 in DNA: TGCGCCAGCAGCCCCCGGGGACAGGGCGCCTACGAGCAGTACTTC. Translated: CASSPRGQGAYEQYF.

The chain joins TRBV9 to TRBJ1-2; D is uncertain. Germline V lookup: CDR1 SGDLS, CDR2 YYNGEE. The CDR3 contains 15 residues. V lost 0 bases, J lost 0 bases, and 9 bases lay in between. The DNA for the CDR3 is TGTGCCAGCAGCGTAGAACAGCTTACTAACTATGGCTACACCTTC. Translated: CASSVEQLTNYGYTF.

This rearrangement joins TRBV7-6 to TRBJ1-2; D remains ambiguous. The CDR3 is 17 residues long. V was clipped by 5 bases and J by 3 bases, with 22 bases between them. CDR1 SGHVS and CDR2 FNYEAQ come from the germline V gene. The CDR3, as DNA: TGTGCCAGCAGCCCAGCGGGGAGCCCCTTTGGAGACTATGGCTACACCTTC. Translated: CASSPAGSPFGDYGYTF.

The rearrangement links TRBV29-1 to TRBJ2-7, with D maybe TRBD1 (5 bases). The CDR3 runs to 13 residues. Per germline, CDR1 SQVTM and CDR2 ANQGSEA. The V end was cut by 6 bases, the J end by 5 bases, with 17 bases between. CDR3 nucleotides: TGCAGCGTGGGGCTTGTAGGGGCCAACGAGCAGTACTTC. Its protein product is CSVGLVGANEQYF.

This chain connects TRBV4-1 to TRBJ2-1; the D gene is possibly TRBD2 (5 bases). This CDR3 is built from 14 residues. Germline values: CDR1 MGHRA, CDR2 YSYEKL. Between the trimmed V and J ends, which lost 7 bases and 10 bases, there was a span of 20 bases. The CDR3 here is CASTTGAVTGEQFF. CDR3 nucleotide sequence: TGCGCCAGCACGACCGGAGCGGTGACGGGGGAGCAGTTCTTC.

The chain employs TRBV7-9 and TRBJ1-3; D is possibly TRBD1 (6 bases). This CDR3 has 15 residues. Between the trimmed V and J ends, which lost 4 bases and 2 bases, there was a span of 12 bases. CDR1 is SEHNR and CDR2 is FQNEAQ in the germline V gene (reference sequence). CDR3 nucleotides: TGTGCCAGCAGCTGGAACAGGGCCCCTGGAAACACCATATATTTT. This sequence encodes CASSWNRAPGNTIYF. Variable domain in full (rest from reference TRBV7-9 and TRBJ1-3): DTGVSQNPRHKITKRGQNVTFRCDPISEHNRLYWYRQTLGQGPEFLTYFQNEAQLEKSRLLSDRFSAERPKGSFSTLEIQRTEQGDSAMYLCASSWNRAPGNTIYFGEGSWLTVV.